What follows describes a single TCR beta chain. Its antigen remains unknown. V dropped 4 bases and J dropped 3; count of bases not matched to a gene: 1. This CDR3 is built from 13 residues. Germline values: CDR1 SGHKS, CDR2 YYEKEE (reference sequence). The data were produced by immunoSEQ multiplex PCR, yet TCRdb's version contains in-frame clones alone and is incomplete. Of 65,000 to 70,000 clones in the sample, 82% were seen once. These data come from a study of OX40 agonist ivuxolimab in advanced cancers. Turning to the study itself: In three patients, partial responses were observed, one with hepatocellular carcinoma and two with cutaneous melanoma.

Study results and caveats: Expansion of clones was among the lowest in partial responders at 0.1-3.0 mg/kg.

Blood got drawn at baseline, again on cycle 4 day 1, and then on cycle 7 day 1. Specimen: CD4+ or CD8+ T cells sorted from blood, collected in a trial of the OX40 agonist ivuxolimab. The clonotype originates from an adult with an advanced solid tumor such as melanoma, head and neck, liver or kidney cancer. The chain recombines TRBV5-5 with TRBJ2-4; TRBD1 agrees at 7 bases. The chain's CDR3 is CASSGTDKNIQYF. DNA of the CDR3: TGTGCCAGCAGCGGGACAGACAAAAACATTCAGTACTTC.